Listed below are T cell receptor beta chains from one sample, sequenced in a study of blood T cells in healthy people across ages. TCRdb re-called the 5' RACE reads with MiXCR, one entry per CDR3 protein. The sample consists of around 1.5 million distinct CDR3 sequences, around 42% of them appearing once. The sample consisted of blood. The receptors originated from a woman aged 18-29 years in good health. Both conserved end residues are part of each CDR3. A D gene is named only where the DNA matches it firmly. Not all rows give a size; the values are once, few, many and, for expanded clones, a class.

cdr3_length: 11
d_call: NA
v_call: TRBV28
clone_size: NA
j_call: TRBJ2-7
cdr3_aa: CASRTLGEQYF
cdr3_nt: TGTGCCAGCAGGACCCTCGGCGAGCAGTACTTC

cdr3_length: 14
d_call: TRBD1
v_call: TRBV11-2
clone_size: NA
j_call: TRBJ1-2
cdr3_aa: CASSFLGQGNGYTF
cdr3_nt: TGTGCCAGCAGCTTCCTCGGACAGGGGAATGGCTACACCTTC

cdr3_length: 15
d_call: NA
v_call: TRBV27
clone_size: few
j_call: TRBJ1-1
cdr3_aa: CASSYKQGGYTEAFF
cdr3_nt: TGTGCCAGCAGCTATAAACAGGGAGGGTACACTGAAGCTTTCTTT

cdr3_length: 15
d_call: NA
v_call: TRBV20-1
clone_size: NA
j_call: TRBJ2-1
cdr3_aa: CSARDDKGRDNEQFF
cdr3_nt: TGCAGTGCTAGAGATGACAAAGGGCGAGACAATGAGCAGTTCTTC

cdr3_length: 14
d_call: NA
v_call: TRBV20-1
clone_size: few
j_call: TRBJ2-5
cdr3_aa: CSAPDSKGGETQYF
cdr3_nt: TGCAGCGCCCCGGACAGTAAGGGTGGAGAGACCCAGTACTTC

cdr3_length: 12
d_call: TRBD1
v_call: TRBV6-5
clone_size: NA
j_call: TRBJ2-5
cdr3_aa: CASIFRGPEQYF
cdr3_nt: TGTGCCAGCATTTTCAGGGGGCCGGAGCAGTACTTC

cdr3_length: 10
d_call: NA
v_call: TRBV2
clone_size: NA
j_call: TRBJ1-2
cdr3_aa: CARGGVGYTF
cdr3_nt: TGTGCCCGAGGAGGGGTTGGCTACACCTTC

cdr3_length: 14
d_call: NA
v_call: TRBV5-1
clone_size: NA
j_call: TRBJ1-1
cdr3_aa: CASSLAGTPENAFF
cdr3_nt: TGCGCCAGCAGCTTGGCCGGGACCCCTGAGAATGCTTTCTTT

cdr3_length: 14
d_call: NA
v_call: TRBV27
clone_size: NA
j_call: TRBJ2-4
cdr3_aa: CASSKRDMYDIQYF
cdr3_nt: TGTGCCAGCAGTAAACGGGACATGTATGACATTCAGTACTTC

cdr3_length: 15
d_call: NA
v_call: TRBV9
clone_size: few
j_call: TRBJ1-1
cdr3_aa: CASSPGGTLNTEAFF
cdr3_nt: TGTGCCAGCAGCCCAGGCGGCACTTTGAACACTGAAGCTTTCTTT

cdr3_length: 13
d_call: NA
v_call: TRBV27
clone_size: few
j_call: TRBJ2-3
cdr3_aa: CASSLGRQDTQYF
cdr3_nt: TGTGCCAGCAGTTTAGGTAGACAAGATACGCAGTATTTT

cdr3_length: 21
d_call: NA
v_call: TRBV12-3/TRBV12-4
clone_size: many
j_call: TRBJ1-6
cdr3_aa: CASSFRAREITQSSYNSPLHF
cdr3_nt: TGTGCCAGCAGTTTTCGGGCAAGGGAAATTACCCAAAGCTCCTATAATTCACCCCTCCACTTT

cdr3_length: 16
d_call: NA
v_call: TRBV6-5
clone_size: NA
j_call: TRBJ2-1
cdr3_aa: CASSSSTASSYNEQFF
cdr3_nt: TGTGCCAGCAGCTCATCGACAGCAAGCTCCTACAATGAGCAGTTCTTC

cdr3_length: 16
d_call: NA
v_call: TRBV28
clone_size: NA
j_call: TRBJ2-5
cdr3_aa: CASSLSTGGGQETQYF
cdr3_nt: TGTGCCAGCAGTTTATCGACAGGTGGTGGTCAAGAGACCCAGTACTTC

cdr3_length: 15
d_call: TRBD1
v_call: TRBV6-6
clone_size: NA
j_call: TRBJ1-6
cdr3_aa: CASSPIDRVQSPLHF
cdr3_nt: TGTGCCAGCAGCCCAATAGACAGGGTACAGTCACCCCTCCACTTT

cdr3_length: 17
d_call: NA
v_call: TRBV12-3/TRBV12-4
clone_size: NA
j_call: TRBJ2-3
cdr3_aa: CASSHQRILLSTDTQYF
cdr3_nt: TGTGCCAGCAGTCATCAGCGGATCCTACTAAGCACAGATACGCAGTATTTT

cdr3_length: 14
d_call: NA
v_call: TRBV18
clone_size: NA
j_call: TRBJ1-1
cdr3_aa: CASSPAVEVAGAFF
cdr3_nt: TGTGCCAGCTCCCCCGCGGTCGAGGTAGCAGGAGCTTTCTTT

cdr3_length: 13
d_call: TRBD1
v_call: TRBV19
clone_size: few
j_call: TRBJ2-7
cdr3_aa: CASATTGFDEQYF
cdr3_nt: TGTGCCAGTGCAACGACAGGGTTCGACGAGCAGTACTTC

cdr3_length: 16
d_call: TRBD2
v_call: TRBV9
clone_size: NA
j_call: TRBJ2-3
cdr3_aa: CASSFWATSGVDTQYF
cdr3_nt: TGTGCCAGCAGCTTCTGGGCGACTAGCGGGGTGGATACGCAGTATTTT

cdr3_length: 14
d_call: NA
v_call: TRBV20-1
clone_size: many
j_call: TRBJ2-3
cdr3_aa: CSARDEGSTDTQYF
cdr3_nt: TGCAGTGCTAGAGATGAGGGTAGCACAGATACGCAGTATTTT

cdr3_length: 17
d_call: NA
v_call: TRBV7-6
clone_size: few
j_call: TRBJ2-7
cdr3_aa: CASSKGVASSSYNEQYF
cdr3_nt: TGTGCCAGCAGCAAGGGGGTGGCTAGCAGCTCCTACAATGAGCAGTACTTC

cdr3_length: 11
d_call: NA
v_call: TRBV29-1
clone_size: NA
j_call: TRBJ2-7
cdr3_aa: CSVDMGPEQYF
cdr3_nt: TGCAGCGTTGATATGGGTCCCGAGCAGTACTTC

cdr3_length: 14
d_call: TRBD1
v_call: TRBV28
clone_size: NA
j_call: TRBJ1-2
cdr3_aa: CASSRTGAYYGYTF
cdr3_nt: TGTGCCAGCAGCCGCACAGGGGCCTACTATGGCTACACCTTC

cdr3_length: 13
d_call: TRBD2
v_call: TRBV6-5
clone_size: NA
j_call: TRBJ2-7
cdr3_aa: CASSRGGYYEQYF
cdr3_nt: TGTGCCAGCAGCCGCGGGGGGTACTACGAGCAGTACTTC

cdr3_length: 14
d_call: NA
v_call: TRBV20-1
clone_size: few
j_call: TRBJ2-3
cdr3_aa: CSAHGQGGTDTQYF
cdr3_nt: TGCAGTGCCCACGGACAGGGAGGGACAGATACGCAGTATTTT

cdr3_length: 16
d_call: NA
v_call: TRBV9
clone_size: NA
j_call: TRBJ2-3
cdr3_aa: CASSPVGGWETDTQYF
cdr3_nt: TGTGCCAGCAGCCCGGTAGGGGGTTGGGAGACAGATACGCAGTATTTT

cdr3_length: 15
d_call: TRBD1
v_call: TRBV5-1
clone_size: many
j_call: TRBJ2-1
cdr3_aa: CASCQDRVSYNEQFF
cdr3_nt: TGCGCCAGCTGCCAGGACAGGGTCTCCTACAATGAGCAGTTCTTC

cdr3_length: 15
d_call: NA
v_call: TRBV14
clone_size: NA
j_call: TRBJ2-1
cdr3_aa: CASSRRDLTYNEQFF
cdr3_nt: TGTGCCAGCAGCCGCCGGGACTTAACCTACAATGAGCAGTTCTTC

cdr3_length: 16
d_call: TRBD2
v_call: TRBV2
clone_size: NA
j_call: TRBJ2-1
cdr3_aa: CASNGGLAASYNEQFF
cdr3_nt: TGTGCCAGCAATGGGGGACTAGCGGCCTCCTACAATGAGCAGTTCTTC

cdr3_length: 16
d_call: TRBD2
v_call: TRBV20-1
clone_size: few
j_call: TRBJ2-7
cdr3_aa: CSARPSFGGSVYEQYF
cdr3_nt: TGCAGTGCTAGACCTTCGTTTGGCGGGAGTGTTTACGAGCAGTACTTC

cdr3_length: 15
d_call: TRBD2
v_call: TRBV6-6
clone_size: few
j_call: TRBJ2-1
cdr3_aa: CASSSLGLAGDEQFF
cdr3_nt: TGTGCCAGCAGTTCCTTGGGACTAGCGGGAGATGAGCAGTTCTTC

cdr3_length: 14
d_call: TRBD1
v_call: TRBV6-1
clone_size: few
j_call: TRBJ2-1
cdr3_aa: CASSSGTGYHEQFF
cdr3_nt: TGTGCCAGCAGTTCCGGGACAGGGTATCATGAGCAGTTCTTC

cdr3_length: 16
d_call: TRBD1
v_call: TRBV5-1
clone_size: few
j_call: TRBJ1-1
cdr3_aa: CASREVGTGIDTEAFF
cdr3_nt: TGCGCCAGCAGGGAAGTTGGGACAGGGATAGACACTGAAGCTTTCTTT

cdr3_length: 17
d_call: NA
v_call: TRBV9
clone_size: NA
j_call: TRBJ1-5
cdr3_aa: CASSVDEGGWGNQPQHF
cdr3_nt: TGTGCCAGCAGCGTAGATGAGGGGGGCTGGGGCAATCAGCCCCAGCATTTT

cdr3_length: 16
d_call: TRBD1
v_call: TRBV6-6
clone_size: few
j_call: TRBJ2-7
cdr3_aa: CASSYSGQGSSYEQYF
cdr3_nt: TGTGCCAGCAGTTACTCGGGACAGGGGTCCTCCTACGAGCAGTACTTC

cdr3_length: 12
d_call: NA
v_call: TRBV2
clone_size: NA
j_call: TRBJ2-5
cdr3_aa: CASRVTGETQYF
cdr3_nt: TGTGCCAGCAGGGTAACAGGGGAGACCCAGTACTTC

cdr3_length: 15
d_call: NA
v_call: TRBV4-3
clone_size: few
j_call: TRBJ2-7
cdr3_aa: CASSQNRAPIYEQYF
cdr3_nt: TGCGCCAGCAGCCAGAACAGGGCACCTATCTACGAGCAGTACTTC

cdr3_length: 14
d_call: TRBD1
v_call: TRBV2
clone_size: NA
j_call: TRBJ2-1
cdr3_aa: CASSESWGQGDKFF
cdr3_nt: TGTGCCAGCAGTGAGAGTTGGGGACAGGGGGATAAGTTCTTC

cdr3_length: 15
d_call: TRBD1
v_call: TRBV5-8
clone_size: NA
j_call: TRBJ1-1
cdr3_aa: CASSAYRGLNTEAFF
cdr3_nt: TGTGCCAGCAGCGCCTACAGGGGACTGAACACTGAAGCTTTCTTT

cdr3_length: 14
d_call: NA
v_call: TRBV27
clone_size: NA
j_call: TRBJ2-3
cdr3_aa: CASSFGQRTDTQYF
cdr3_nt: TGTGCCAGCAGTTTTGGACAGCGCACAGATACGCAGTATTTT

cdr3_length: 14
d_call: NA
v_call: TRBV7-9
clone_size: NA
j_call: TRBJ1-2
cdr3_aa: CASSLQGLLYGYTF
cdr3_nt: TGTGCCAGCAGCTTACAGGGTTTACTCTATGGCTACACCTTC